The entry below gives a single TCR beta chain sequence along with its context. The CDR3 runs 15 residues. Trimming removed 0 bases from V and 4 bases from J, with 9 bases in between. CDR1 and CDR2 from the germline V gene are LNHNV and YYDKDF (reference sequence). This specimen belongs to a study of shared clonotypes between healthy human individuals. The sorted-subset replicate PCRs were given roughly 200 ng DNA, which is some 29,000 T cell genomes. Per the study methods: Filtering differed since immunoSEQ provided only junctions, with no quality scores. Profiling relied on immunoSEQ multiplex PCR, and the TCRdb table lists in-frame clones only, not all of them. V and J calls and clone size are those listed in that table; D and trimming were worked out from the DNA. The sample carries some 500,000 clones, almost 97% recorded once.

Source material: naive CD4+ T cells sorted from blood. Stated subset: CD45RA+ positively selected. The rearrangement links TRBV15 to TRBJ1-4, with unresolved D. The source of this sequence is a woman in her thirties in good health. CDR3 coding DNA: TGTGCCACCAGCAGAGAACCACGGAGTAATGAAAAACTGTTTTTT. It specifies CATSREPRSNEKLFF.